Listed below are T cell receptor beta chains from one sample, sequenced in a study of cytomegalovirus exposure and HLA in healthy donors. Only in-frame clones appear in the TCRdb table, and some are missing; sequencing was by immunoSEQ multiplex PCR. Among 150,000 to 200,000 clones listed, about 78% were seen once. Sample: PBMCs. Every receptor here comes from a man aged 40-55 years in good health and CMV-seronegative. Both conserved end residues are part of each CDR3. The D gene is left open where the match is weak. Clone size appears in some rows only: once, few, many, or a class for an expanded clone.

V: TRBV6-5
J: TRBJ2-5
size: .
D: TRBD2
CDR3: CASKPGTSGETQYF
DNA: TGTGCCAGCAAACCAGGGACTAGCGGAGAGACCCAGTACTTC

V: TRBV9
J: TRBJ2-1
size: .
D: TRBD2
CDR3: CASSGSKLAPYDEQFF
DNA: TGTGCCAGCAGCGGATCGAAACTAGCGCCTTACGATGAGCAGTTCTTC

V: TRBV30
J: TRBJ2-3
size: .
D: .
CDR3: CAWTRGRTDTQYF
DNA: TGTGCCTGGACCCGAGGGAGGACAGATACGCAGTATTTT

V: TRBV4-3
J: TRBJ2-1
size: .
D: TRBD2
CDR3: CASSPAGGRSYNEQFF
DNA: TGCGCCAGCAGCCCCGCGGGAGGTAGGTCCTACAATGAGCAGTTCTTC

V: TRBV5-1
J: TRBJ1-1
size: few
D: .
CDR3: CASSASRGVTEAFF
DNA: TGCGCCAGCAGCGCCTCCAGGGGAGTCACTGAAGCTTTCTTT

V: TRBV19
J: TRBJ1-1
size: .
D: .
CDR3: CASSRTSRDTEAFF
DNA: TGTGCCAGTAGCCGCACTTCCAGGGACACTGAAGCTTTCTTT

V: TRBV5-1
J: TRBJ2-1
size: once
D: .
CDR3: CASSHVDINEQFF
DNA: TGCGCCAGCAGTCACGTAGACATCAATGAGCAGTTCTTC

V: TRBV10-3
J: TRBJ1-6
size: .
D: .
CDR3: CAISDRVNSPLHF
DNA: TGTGCCATCAGTGACAGGGTAAATTCACCCCTCCACTTT

V: TRBV5-1
J: TRBJ2-2
size: .
D: TRBD2
CDR3: CASSPSGAGDFGELFF
DNA: TGCGCCAGCAGCCCCTCGGGAGCGGGAGATTTCGGGGAGCTGTTTTTT

V: TRBV18
J: TRBJ1-5
size: .
D: .
CDR3: CASSPGSSNQPQHF
DNA: TGTGCCAGCTCACCCGGGTCCTCCAATCAGCCCCAGCATTTT

V: TRBV5-6
J: TRBJ1-1
size: .
D: TRBD1
CDR3: CASQGVMNTEAFF
DNA: TGTGCCAGCCAGGGGGTCATGAACACTGAAGCTTTCTTT

V: TRBV6-1
J: TRBJ2-3
size: .
D: .
CDR3: CASTSGGGTDTQYF
DNA: TGTGCCAGCACCTCGGGGGGCGGAACAGATACGCAGTATTTT

V: TRBV6-5
J: TRBJ2-2
size: .
D: .
CDR3: CASSSGGELFF
DNA: TGTGCCAGCAGTTCCGGCGGGGAGCTGTTTTTT

V: TRBV23-1
J: TRBJ2-3
size: .
D: .
CDR3: CASSLEFAGTTDTQYF
DNA: TGCGCCAGCAGTTTGGAGTTTGCGGGCACCACAGATACGCAGTATTTT

V: TRBV9
J: TRBJ2-1
size: .
D: .
CDR3: CASSVARNEQFF
DNA: TGTGCCAGCAGCGTAGCTCGCAATGAGCAGTTCTTC

V: TRBV9
J: TRBJ1-5
size: .
D: .
CDR3: CASSPAGGPGNQPQHF
DNA: TGTGCCAGCAGCCCCGCGGGGGGGCCGGGCAATCAGCCCCAGCATTTT

V: TRBV5-1
J: TRBJ1-3
size: .
D: .
CDR3: CASSFNSGSGNTIYF
DNA: TGCGCCAGCAGCTTCAACTCGGGCTCTGGAAACACCATATATTTT

V: TRBV11-3
J: TRBJ2-7
size: .
D: .
CDR3: CASSGRGSYEQYF
DNA: TGTGCCAGCAGCGGCAGGGGTTCCTACGAGCAGTACTTC